Described below is a single T cell receptor (beta chain) sequence and its context. The record originates from a study of shared clonotypes between healthy human individuals. On the study more broadly: Serving as donors were two women and three men, whose ages spanned 18 to 49.

Per the germline V gene, CDR1 is SGHNT and CDR2 is YYREEE (reference sequence). Trimming left V 4 bases short and J 4 bases short, with 17 bases between. The CDR3 runs to 15 residues. Nashville, Tennessee was home to all donors, each a Caucasian adult. Deep was the level used in running the assay. TCRdb's table, derived via immunoSEQ multiplex PCR, lists solely in-frame clones and lacks some. This sample carries about 450,000 clones, approximately 79% of them seen once, and the ten largest clones take over 9.5%. The receptor's source is a woman aged 40 to 49 in good health. Some clones in this sample may be carry-over from other donors' samples. Material: PBMCs. This chain links TRBV5-4 with TRBJ2-5, with D maybe TRBD2 (6 bases). The CDR3 sequence is CASSAPGLMRETQYF. Written as DNA, the CDR3 is TGTGCCAGCAGCGCCCCGGGACTCATGAGAGAGACCCAGTACTTC. The full variable domain, rest sourced from reference TRBV5-4 and TRBJ2-5, is ETGVTQSPTHLIKTRGQQVTLRCSSQSGHNTVSWYQQALGQGPQFIFQYYREEENGRGNFPPRFSGLQFPNYSSELNVNALELDDSALYLCASSAPGLMRETQYFGPGTRLLVL.